This TCR beta chain was recorded in a study of blood T cell repertoires in COVID-19. Overall study context: The United States, Italy and Spain provided the acute and convalescent COVID-19 samples.

Patients at the Seattle site were enrolled during active infection and followed longitudinally. TCRdb's copy holds only in-frame clones and misses some; the assay was immunoSEQ multiplex PCR. The sample consists of approximately 200,000 clones, around 89% of them appearing once. Germline loops: CDR1 ENHRY, CDR2 SYGVKD. The CDR3 is 13 amino acids. V was clipped by 6 bases and J by 4 bases, with 13 bases between them. Sequencing was done on a sample of peripheral blood. This receptor was taken from a man aged 25 to 40 with COVID-19, enrolled during active disease. The chain has TRBV10-3 and TRBJ2-7; possible D gene TRBD2, 6 bases. Written as DNA, the CDR3 is TGTGCCATCAGACTAGCCAACCTATACGAGCAGTACTTC. Translated: CAIRLANLYEQYF.